The clone carrying this T cell receptor (beta chain) has a handful of counts. Its antigen is as yet unknown. This specimen comes from a study of CD8 T cells in ankylosing spondylitis. Study-wide findings and caveats: Clones linked to disease were reported to show significant enrichment in matched ankylosing spondylitis synovial fluid. Peripheral blood samples showed relatively rare disease-linked clones, and these clones were CD8+.

Trimming removed 0 bases from V and 0 bases from J, with 18 bases in between. Germline V gene data show CDR1 as SGHDN and CDR2 as FVKESK. The CDR3 runs to 19 residues. TCRdb itself ran the 5' RACE reads through MiXCR, one entry per CDR3 protein. The sample carries around 150,000 distinct CDR3 sequences, around a tenth recorded once. V and J are TRBV14 and TRBJ2-4; maybe TRBD1 (6 bases). This receptor was identified in a male donor with ankylosing spondylitis or in good health (not recorded which). The sequencing input was blood, either unsorted or a sorted T cell fraction (not recorded which). The CDR3 DNA reads TGTGCCAGCAGCCAAGATGGTCAAGGACAGTTACTAGCCAAAAACATTCAGTACTTC. This codes for CASSQDGQGQLLAKNIQYF.